These 27 T cell receptor beta chains were sequenced from one sample in a study of blood T cells in healthy people across ages (dated by TCRdb to 2013 to 2016). Library generation was performed with 5' RACE. The listed sequencing device is Illumina HiSeq 2500. The second PCR ran for about 6 to 12 cycles and used a J-beta primer mix along with a sample-barcoded 5' primer. In TCRdb, the public reads were trimmed at Q25 with fastp and aligned with MiXCR, with productive beta chains retained. Merged by CDR3 protein, the rows form single entries marked with the most common genes and DNA. The sample data list 730,000 or so distinct CDR3 sequences, and around 46% of these were observed just once. The ten largest clones represent 20% of the sample. The source material was blood. The receptors shown here come from a woman aged 55-70 years in good health.

This clonotype came up a few times. The chain carries TRBV12-3 or TRBV12-4 and TRBJ2-6; D remains ambiguous. V lost 10 bases and J lost 1, with 17 bases in between. The CDR3 has 16 amino acids. The CDR3 sequence is CATPWAAKSGANVLTF. The CDR3 nucleotides read TGTGCCACGCCTTGGGCAGCTAAATCTGGGGCCAACGTCCTGACTTTC.

V and J are TRBV15 and TRBJ2-5; 7 bases fit TRBD1. The DNA matches TRBJ2-7 better at its end, which makes the J call doubtful. Germline CDR1 reads LNHNV; CDR2 reads YYDKDF (reference sequence). The CDR3 is 15 residues long. The CDR3 sequence is CATSREGTVSYEQYF. The CDR3 region has the DNA TGTGCCACCAGCAGAGAGGGGACAGTGAGCTACGAGCAGTACTTC.

The rearrangement joins TRBV27 to TRBJ2-1, with 9 bases aligning to TRBD2. The J call may be mistaken, given a closer DNA end match to TRBJ2-7. Germline V gives CDR1 MNHEY, CDR2 SMNVEV (reference sequence). The CDR3 length is 15 residues. The CDR3 DNA reads as TGTGCCAGCATGGCGGGAGGGAGCTCCTACAATGAGCAGTACTTC. This gives the protein CASMAGGSSYNEQYF.

This clonotype was observed many times. This chain uses TRBV29-1 with TRBJ2-2; the D gene is possibly TRBD1 (7 bases). V was trimmed by 4 bases and J by 9 bases, leaving 15 bases between them. The CDR3 has 13 residues. Germline V CDR1 and CDR2: SQVTM, ANQGSEA. The CDR3 loop reads CSVGRDSQRELFF. The CDR3, as DNA: TGCAGCGTTGGGAGGGACAGTCAACGGGAGCTGTTTTTT.

The chain has TRBV4-3 and TRBJ2-1, with a tentative D call TRBD2 (5 bases). Germline-derived CDR1 and CDR2 are LGHNA and YSLEER. Between the trimmed V and J ends, which lost 8 bases and 7 bases, there was a span of 12 bases. The CDR3 spans 12 residues. CDR3 nucleotides: TGCGCCAGCGGCCCGGACTCTAATGAGCAGTTCTTC. The encoded protein is CASGPDSNEQFF.

The table lists this clonotype with a few counts. The chain employs TRBV5-1 and TRBJ2-5; weak D call: TRBD1 (6 bases). Germline V gene lookup returns CDR1 SGHRS and CDR2 YFSETQ. CDR3 length: 15 amino acids. V was cut by 0 bases and J by 2 bases, with 11 bases left in between. The CDR3 DNA is TGCGCCAGCAGCTTGGCCGACAGGAGGCAAGAGACCCAGTACTTC. Translated, it gives CASSLADRRQETQYF.

J is TRBJ2-7 and V is TRBV9; TRBD1 matches at 8 bases. Trimming took 1 base from V and 7 from J; bases not matched to a gene: 7. Germline CDR1 reads SGDLS; CDR2 reads YYNGEE. The CDR3 consists of 14 residues. In nucleotides, the CDR3 is TGTGCCAGCAGCGTATACAGGGGGGACAATGAGCAGTACTTC. It translates to CASSVYRGDNEQYF.

This chain links TRBV5-1 with TRBJ1-5; no reliable D call. This CDR3 comprises 14 residues. V was trimmed by 2 bases and J by 6 bases, leaving 12 bases between them. Looked up from germline, CDR1 is SGHRS and CDR2 is YFSETQ. CDR3 sequence: CASSFGGDGQPQHF. The CDR3 DNA follows: TGCGCCAGCAGCTTCGGAGGAGATGGTCAGCCCCAGCATTTT.

The chain joins TRBV2 to TRBJ2-1; D might be TRBD1 (5 bases). There are 15 residues in the CDR3. V was pared by 6 bases and J by 3 bases, with 15 bases between. Germline CDR1 SNHLY, CDR2 FYNNEI. The CDR3 sequence: CASRPTKGLYNEQFF. The CDR3 nucleotides read TGTGCCAGCAGGCCTACAAAGGGGCTCTACAATGAGCAGTTCTTC. The full variable domain, rest sourced from reference TRBV2 and TRBJ2-1, is EPEVTQTPSHQVTQMGQEVILRCVPISNHLYFYWYRQILGQKVEFLVSFYNNEISEKSEIFDDQFSVERPDGSNFTLKIRSTKLEDSAMYFCASRPTKGLYNEQFFGPGTRLTVL.

The chain carries TRBV3-1 and TRBJ1-5; TRBD1 aligns across 8 bases. The V gene end was trimmed by 4 bases and the J gene end by 6 bases; junction bases not matched to a gene: 5. This CDR3 has 14 amino acids. Germline-derived CDR1 and CDR2 are LGHDT and YNNKEL (reference sequence). The CDR3 reads CASSLQGGSQPQHF. The DNA for the CDR3 is TGTGCCAGCAGCCTACAGGGGGGGAGTCAGCCCCAGCATTTT.

V gene TRBV20-1 combines with J gene TRBJ2-3; TRBD2 matches 10 bases. CDR3 length: 14 amino acids. J was trimmed by 6 bases and V by 6 bases; bases with no gene match: 9. The germline CDR1 and CDR2 sequences are DFQATT and SNEGSKA (reference sequence). CDR3 sequence (DNA): TGCAGTGCCACGACGGCTAGCGGGAGTGATACGCAGTATTTT. Translating it yields CSATTASGSDTQYF.

The chain uses TRBV12-3 or TRBV12-4 and TRBJ1-5; D gene ambiguous. V was clipped by 2 bases and J by 7 bases, with 18 bases between them. This CDR3 is 16 amino acids long. The CDR3 reads CASSLSAEGIAQPQHF. In DNA, the CDR3 is TGTGCCAGCAGTTTATCGGCAGAGGGTATTGCGCAGCCCCAGCATTTT.

This clonotype has more than one count but fewer than ten. The chain links TRBV20-1 to TRBJ2-7; the match to TRBD1 covers 7 bases. Germline lookup yields CDR1 DFQATT and CDR2 SNEGSKA (reference sequence). This CDR3 region has 14 residues. The ends lost 5 bases at V and 2 bases at J; junction bases unmatched: 9. In DNA form, the CDR3 reads TGCAGTGCTGTCGTCAGGGACAGAACCTACGAGCAGTACTTC. It translates to CSAVVRDRTYEQYF.

This clonotype came up a few times. The chain links TRBV24-1 to TRBJ2-1; D is perhaps TRBD2 (6 bases). The V gene's germline CDR1 is KGHDR and CDR2 SFDVKD. This CDR3 has 14 amino acids. Trimming stripped 4 bases from V and 4 bases from J, with 10 bases between. As DNA, the CDR3 is TGTGCCACCAGTGAGGGTAGCGGATACAATGAGCAGTTCTTC. Its translation: CATSEGSGYNEQFF.

V is TRBV6-1 and J is TRBJ1-2; tentative D call: TRBD1 (5 bases). The germline gives CDR1 MNHNS, CDR2 SASEGT. The CDR3 is 11 amino acids. Trimming shortened V by 6 bases and J by 7 bases, and 9 bases separated the two germline ends. The CDR3 loop is CASSSGRGYTF. In DNA form, the CDR3 reads TGTGCCAGCAGCTCGGGGCGTGGCTACACCTTC.

Points on this clonotype: This may be a read error, as it is one base from a much larger clone. The V call is TRBV25-1, the J call TRBJ2-3, with D maybe TRBD1 (7 bases). This CDR3 contains 15 residues. Germline loops: CDR1 MGHDK, CDR2 SYGVNS. The V and J ends lost 4 bases and 3 bases respectively, with 14 bases between them. CDR3 protein: CASSGRGAGTDTQYF. The DNA of the CDR3 is TGTGCCAGCAGTGGCAGGGGGGCGGGGACAGATACGCAGTATTTT.

CDR3 in amino acids: CASRGVDSGANVLTF. CDR3 nucleotide sequence: TGTGCCAGCCGGGGGGTTGACTCTGGGGCCAACGTCCTGACTTTC. V and J are TRBV27 and TRBJ2-6; 7 bases fit TRBD2. V was pared by 8 bases and J by 0 bases, with 4 bases of the junction left unmatched. Looked up from germline, CDR1 is MNHEY and CDR2 is SMNVEV (reference sequence). The CDR3 is 15 amino acids.

In its sample, this clonotype was seen once. The chain recombines TRBV15 with TRBJ2-6; 8 nucleotides agree with TRBD2. The V segment lost 0 bases and the J segment 4 bases; nucleotides outside the gene matches: 8. The CDR3 runs 18 residues. Germline V gene lookup returns CDR1 LNHNV and CDR2 YYDKDF (reference sequence). The CDR3 DNA follows: TGTGCCACCAGCAGAGATCGGACTAGCACGGGGGGGGCCAACGTCCTGACTTTC. Its translation: CATSRDRTSTGGANVLTF.

The chain combines TRBV10-3 with TRBJ2-5, with 8 positions matching TRBD1. Germline V gene sequence: CDR1 ENHRY, CDR2 SYGVKD. The CDR3 length is 14 residues. J gave up 11 bases and V 4 bases, and 12 bases lay outside the gene matches. As DNA, the CDR3 is TGTGCCATCAGTGGACAGGGGAAGGGGCACGGGCAGTACTTC. It codes for CAISGQGKGHGQYF.

The sample holds a few counts of this clonotype. The V and J genes are TRBV5-1 and TRBJ1-5; 7 bases line up with TRBD1. The J segment lost 5 bases and the V segment lost 0 bases, leaving 5 bases of the junction unmatched. Germline V gene lookup returns CDR1 SGHRS and CDR2 YFSETQ. The CDR3 totals 15 residues. The CDR3 region is CASSLEGARHQPQHF. The CDR3 coding sequence is TGCGCCAGCAGCTTGGAGGGGGCCCGTCATCAGCCCCAGCATTTT.

Of note for this clonotype: One junction end disagrees with the germline gene, perhaps due to a read error. V usage is TRBV27 and J usage is TRBJ2-7, with a tentative D call TRBD2 (5 bases). The V gene's germline CDR1 is MNHEY and CDR2 SMNVEV (reference sequence). This CDR3 spans 15 amino acids. As DNA, the CDR3 is TGCGCCAGCAGTTTTGGCGGACTTAGCTCCTGCGAGCAGTACTTC. As protein: CASSFGGLSSCEQYF.

This clonotype was detected a few times. This chain uses TRBV7-9 with TRBJ2-3; D is ambiguous. Germline CDR1 and CDR2: SEHNR and FQNEAQ (reference sequence). V was pared by 5 bases and J by 3 bases, with 15 bases between. This CDR3 has 15 amino acids. CDR3 bases: TGTGCCAGCAGCCCCGGTTGGGGTTCGACAGATACGCAGTATTTT. This sequence encodes CASSPGWGSTDTQYF.

The count of this clonotype is one. J is TRBJ2-7 and V is TRBV6-1; perhaps TRBD2 as D (5 bases). The tail of the sequence fits TRBJ2-4 better, so the J call may be wrong. The germline gives CDR1 MNHNS, CDR2 SASEGT. The CDR3 extends over 14 amino acids. The CDR3 sequence: CAGNLLGSGNIQYF. The CDR3 region has the DNA TGTGCCGGCAATCTTCTAGGGTCGGGGAACATTCAGTACTTC.

The chain recombines TRBV7-8 with TRBJ2-3; D gene uncertain. V shed 5 bases and J shed 2 bases, with 11 bases lying between them. Germline-derived CDR1 and CDR2 are SGHVS and FQNEAQ. This CDR3 region has 14 residues. The CDR3 is CASSGYGVTDTQYF. The CDR3 coding sequence is TGTGCCAGCAGCGGCTACGGTGTCACAGATACGCAGTATTTT.

V is TRBV6-2 or TRBV6-3 and J is TRBJ2-7; D may be TRBD1 (6 bases). The CDR3 loop spans 13 amino acids. Trimming stripped 6 bases from V and 4 bases from J, with 13 bases between. The V gene's germline CDR1 is MNHEY and CDR2 SVGEGT. The CDR3 here is CASSRGHWYEQYF. The CDR3 DNA is TGTGCCAGCAGCAGGGGACACTGGTACGAGCAGTACTTC.

This clonotype was seen a few times. The chain combines TRBV4-3 with TRBJ2-1; D may be TRBD2 (6 bases). In germline, CDR1 is LGHNA, CDR2 YSLEER. V gave up 0 bases and J gave up 6 bases, with 15 bases separating them. The CDR3 consists of 16 residues. The CDR3 here is CASSQEAGLPFNEQFF. CDR3 nucleotide sequence: TGCGCCAGCAGCCAAGAGGCGGGACTCCCTTTCAATGAGCAGTTCTTC.

This rearrangement joins TRBV6-2 or TRBV6-3 to TRBJ1-5; possibly TRBD1 for D (6 bases). This CDR3 has 14 residues. V lost 6 bases, J lost 11 bases, and 20 bases lay in between. Germline V gene data show CDR1 as MNHEY and CDR2 as SVGEGT. The CDR3: CASSPGTSAMTQHF. The CDR3 nucleotides read TGTGCCAGCAGCCCTGGGACATCTGCAATGACCCAGCATTTT.